This is a list of T cell receptor beta chains from one sample in a study of CD8 T cells in Susac syndrome. Each CDR3 protein is one row after TCRdb ran MiXCR on the immunoSEQ multiplex PCR reads. The table records fewer than 200,000 distinct CDR3 sequences, approximately 95% of them present only once. The sequenced sample consisted of CD4+ T cells from PBMCs. These TCRs come from a human donor in good health. The CDR3 runs from the conserved cysteine through the conserved F or W. The D gene is left open where the match is weak. Clone sizes are given selectively: once, few, many, or a class where the clone is expanded.

.	TRBV5-1	TRBJ1-1	.	CASSLEWGSTEAFF	TGCGCCAGCAGCTTGGAATGGGGTAGCACTGAAGCTTTCTTT
.	TRBV3-1	TRBJ1-1	.	CASSQEAARGTEAFF	TGTGCCAGCAGCCAAGAGGCGGCTAGGGGCACTGAAGCTTTCTTT
.	TRBV3-1	TRBJ1-5	once	CASSEAPGYQPQHF	TGTGCCAGCAGCGAGGCCCCGGGCTATCAGCCCCAGCATTTT
.	TRBV4-1	TRBJ1-3	once	CASSHPGAGNTIYF	TGCGCCAGCAGCCATCCCGGGGCTGGAAACACCATATATTTT
TRBD1	TRBV7-2	TRBJ2-4	.	CASSSPGQGDIQYF	TGTGCCAGCAGTTCCCCGGGACAGGGGGACATTCAGTACTTC
.	TRBV2	TRBJ2-4	.	CASTTTGEVQYF	TGTGCCAGCACCACCACAGGGGAGGTTCAGTACTTC
.	TRBV30	TRBJ2-3	.	CAWRPGQSSTDTQYF	TGTGCCTGGAGGCCGGGGCAGTCTAGCACAGATACGCAGTATTTT
.	TRBV19	TRBJ2-6	.	CASSILSQLYSGANVLTF	TGTGCCAGTAGTATTCTGAGTCAGCTGTACTCTGGGGCCAACGTCCTGACTTTC
TRBD1	TRBV6-6	TRBJ1-2	.	CASSGTAPNYGYTF	TGTGCCAGCAGCGGGACAGCTCCCAACTATGGCTACACCTTC
TRBD1	TRBV7-2	TRBJ1-2	.	CASSFYRGQAYGYTF	TGTGCCAGCAGCTTCTACAGGGGACAGGCCTATGGCTACACCTTC
TRBD1	TRBV23-1	TRBJ1-2	.	CASSRNTGTGNYGYTF	TGCGCCAGCAGTCGGAATACCGGGACAGGGAACTATGGCTACACCTTC
.	TRBV7-9	TRBJ2-5	once	CASSLEGIQETQYF	TGTGCCAGCAGCTTAGAGGGAATTCAAGAGACCCAGTACTTC
TRBD2	TRBV5-4	TRBJ2-7	.	CASSAGGFAYEQYF	TGTGCCAGCAGCGCGGGGGGGTTTGCCTACGAGCAGTACTTC
.	TRBV5-1	TRBJ2-6	.	CASSRFLGQREAAWGANVLTF	TGCGCCAGCAGCCGATTCCTTGGACAGCGGGAAGCGGCATGGGGGGCCAACGTCCTGACTTTC
.	TRBV29-1	TRBJ2-3	.	CSVGKGTADTQYF	TGCAGCGTTGGAAAGGGGACCGCAGATACGCAGTATTTT
.	TRBV12-3/TRBV12-4	TRBJ2-7	once	CASSFSTTGWQYF	TGTGCCAGCAGTTTTTCCACCACAGGCTGGCAGTACTTC
.	TRBV5-1	TRBJ1-1	.	CASSNPGWTEAFF	TGCGCCAGCAGTAACCCGGGGTGGACTGAAGCTTTCTTT
.	TRBV6-4	TRBJ1-2	.	CASSESGRFGYTF	TGTGCCAGCAGTGAATCGGGGAGATTCGGCTACACCTTC